This T cell receptor (beta chain) was obtained from a study of CD8 T cells in Susac syndrome. Study-wide results and caveats: Clonal expansion involving Susac CD8+ cells peaked in TEMRA cells and active patients.

On this clonotype itself: Its antigen is not known.

Random hexamers were used to reverse transcribe an amount of about 0.45 to 1 ug RNA. TCRdb passed the immunoSEQ multiplex PCR reads through MiXCR, listing each CDR3 protein once. Of some 140,000 distinct CDR3 sequences in the sample, 85% to 95% were seen once. Between the trimmed V and J ends, which lost 3 bases and 2 bases, there was a span of 11 bases. The CDR3 runs 13 residues. Germline V gene lookup returns CDR1 SQVTM and CDR2 ANQGSEA. The TEMRA cells underwent FACS enrichment, while the CD8+ and CD4+ T cells underwent negative isolation. The sequence came from a human donor with Susac syndrome. The specimen sequenced was CD8+ T cells from PBMCs. The J gene is TRBJ2-7, the V gene TRBV29-1, with D possibly being TRBD1 or TRBD2 (5 bases each). DNA of the CDR3: TGCAGCGTTGAGGCAGGGACCGCCTACGAGCAGTACTTC. Its protein product is CSVEAGTAYEQYF.